This record looks at one T cell receptor (beta chain) sequence and its context. This sample is drawn from a study of cytomegalovirus exposure and HLA in healthy donors. Primers: 60 Vbeta forward and 13 Jbeta reverse. TCRdb's table, derived via immunoSEQ multiplex PCR, lists solely in-frame clones and lacks some. The sample yields some 240,000 clones, 85% to 95% seen once. The source is a girl aged 2-10 years in good health and CMV-seronegative. The sample comprised PBMCs.

The CDR3 sequence: CASSTELNTEAFF. CDR3 coding DNA: TGTGCCAGCAGCACCGAGTTGAACACTGAAGCTTTCTTT. The chain links TRBV7-8 to TRBJ1-1, with D hard to call. The CDR3 is 13 residues long. Per germline, CDR1 SGHVS and CDR2 FQNEAQ. Trimming removed 5 bases from V and 0 bases from J, with 7 bases in between.